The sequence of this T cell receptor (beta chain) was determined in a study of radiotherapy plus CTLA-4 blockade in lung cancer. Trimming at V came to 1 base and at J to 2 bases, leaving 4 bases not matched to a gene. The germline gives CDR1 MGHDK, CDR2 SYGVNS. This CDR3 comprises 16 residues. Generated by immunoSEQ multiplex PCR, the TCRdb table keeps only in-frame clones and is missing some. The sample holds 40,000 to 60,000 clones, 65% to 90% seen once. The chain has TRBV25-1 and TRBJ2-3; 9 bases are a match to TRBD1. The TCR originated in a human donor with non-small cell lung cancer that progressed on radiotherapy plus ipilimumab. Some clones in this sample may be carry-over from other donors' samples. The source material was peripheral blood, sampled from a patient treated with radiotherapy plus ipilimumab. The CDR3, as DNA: TGTGCCAGCAGTGAATTTGGGGACAGGGTCACAGATACGCAGTATTTT. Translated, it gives CASSEFGDRVTDTQYF. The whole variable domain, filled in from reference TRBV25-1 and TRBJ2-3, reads EADIYQTPRYLVIGTGKKITLECSQTMGHDKMYWYQQDPGMELHLIHYSYGVNSTEKGDLSSESTVSRIRTEHFPLTLESARPSHTSQYLCASSEFGDRVTDTQYFGPGTRLTVL.